A single sample gave rise to the 10 T cell receptor beta chains below, sequenced in a study of T cell clusters in autoimmune cytopenias. TRB amplification used approximately 270 ng of peripheral blood genomic DNA. Multiplex touch-down PCR amplified TRB using TRB-A and TRB-B pools in one tube. TCRdb reanalyzed the multiplex PCR reads and collapses them to one entry per CDR3 protein, without DNA. Recorded for this sample: some 15,000 distinct CDR3 sequences. The sample was also linked to a second study, of T cell repertoires in aging, cancer and after chemotherapy.

The sequenced material came from peripheral blood. The receptors were gathered from a human donor in good health.

The chain links TRBV30 to TRBJ1-6; without DNA, the TCRdb call of TRBD1 cannot be checked. This CDR3 is built from 15 residues. The germline V gene encodes CDR1 GTSNPN and CDR2 SVGIG (reference sequence). The CDR3 reads CAWRGGTLRGSPLHF. Full variable domain (outside the CDR3, taken from reference TRBV30 and TRBJ1-6): SQTIHQWPATLVQPVGSPLSLECTVEGTSNPNLYWYRQAAGRGLQLLFYSVGIGQISSEVPQNLSASRPQDRQFILSSKKLLLSDSGFYLCAWRGGTLRGSPLHFGNGTRLTVT.

This clonotype counts as medium-sized by frequency. The chain is built from TRBV29-1 and TRBJ2-1; TCRdb lists TRBD2, though no DNA is available to test this call. Looked up from germline, CDR1 is SQVTM and CDR2 is ANQGSEA. The CDR3 consists of 12 residues. This CDR3 is CSVQTTVNEQFF.

The rearrangement uses TRBV11-1 and TRBJ1-5; TCRdb lists TRBD1, though no DNA is available to test this call. Germline V lookup: CDR1 SGHAT, CDR2 FQDESV (reference sequence). CDR3 size: 15 residues. The CDR3 is CASSPGHFSNQPQHF.

V gene TRBV6-6 combines with J gene TRBJ2-7; TCRdb lists TRBD1, though no DNA is available to test this call. This CDR3 has 14 amino acids. Per germline, CDR1 MNHNY and CDR2 SVGAGI (reference sequence). The CDR3 sequence: CASCNQGTRYEQYF.

The V call is TRBV6-1, the J call TRBJ2-1; TCRdb gives TRBD1 as the D gene, but with no DNA this cannot be confirmed. Germline CDR1 reads MNHNS; CDR2 reads SASEGT. The CDR3 runs to 14 residues. CDR3 loop: CASSQRYTGDEQFF.

The chain links TRBV6-5 to TRBJ2-1; TCRdb reports TRBD2, a call that lacks DNA to check it against. The CDR3 extends over 15 amino acids. CDR1 is MNHEY and CDR2 is SVGAGI in the germline V gene. The chain's CDR3 is CASTLAGAKVGEQFF.

The CDR3 reads CAWSGSSYNEQFF. The chain combines TRBV30 with TRBJ2-1. This CDR3 is 13 amino acids long. Germline values: CDR1 GTSNPN, CDR2 SVGIG (reference sequence).

The chain recombines TRBV6-5 with TRBJ2-1. This CDR3 spans 15 amino acids. Germline values: CDR1 MNHEY, CDR2 SVGAGI. The chain's CDR3 is CASSYPRLSYNEQFF.

CDR3 protein: CASRTGTSYEQYF. V is TRBV27 and J is TRBJ2-7; TCRdb's D call, TRBD1, is unchecked because there is no DNA. Germline lookup yields CDR1 MNHEY and CDR2 SMNVEV (reference sequence). The CDR3 loop spans 13 amino acids.

The rearrangement joins TRBV27 to TRBJ2-2; no DNA is available, so the TRBD1 call from TCRdb remains unchecked. The CDR3 consists of 15 residues. The germline gives CDR1 MNHEY, CDR2 SMNVEV (reference sequence). CDR3 protein: CASSLSSGPTGELFF.